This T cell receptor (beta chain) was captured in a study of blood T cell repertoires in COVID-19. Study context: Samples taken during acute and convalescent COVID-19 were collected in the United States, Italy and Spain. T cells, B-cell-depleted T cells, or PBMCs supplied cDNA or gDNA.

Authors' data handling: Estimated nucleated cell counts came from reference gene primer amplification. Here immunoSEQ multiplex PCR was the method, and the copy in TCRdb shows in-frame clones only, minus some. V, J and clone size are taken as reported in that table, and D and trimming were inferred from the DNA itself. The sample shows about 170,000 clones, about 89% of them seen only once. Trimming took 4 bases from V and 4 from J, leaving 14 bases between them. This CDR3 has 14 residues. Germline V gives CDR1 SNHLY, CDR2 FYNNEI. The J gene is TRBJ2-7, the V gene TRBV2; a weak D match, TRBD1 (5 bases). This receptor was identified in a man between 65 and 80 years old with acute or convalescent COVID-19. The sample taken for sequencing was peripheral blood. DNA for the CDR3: TGTGCCAGCAGTGTCCAGGGTAAAGGGTACGAGCAGTACTTC. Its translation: CASSVQGKGYEQYF.